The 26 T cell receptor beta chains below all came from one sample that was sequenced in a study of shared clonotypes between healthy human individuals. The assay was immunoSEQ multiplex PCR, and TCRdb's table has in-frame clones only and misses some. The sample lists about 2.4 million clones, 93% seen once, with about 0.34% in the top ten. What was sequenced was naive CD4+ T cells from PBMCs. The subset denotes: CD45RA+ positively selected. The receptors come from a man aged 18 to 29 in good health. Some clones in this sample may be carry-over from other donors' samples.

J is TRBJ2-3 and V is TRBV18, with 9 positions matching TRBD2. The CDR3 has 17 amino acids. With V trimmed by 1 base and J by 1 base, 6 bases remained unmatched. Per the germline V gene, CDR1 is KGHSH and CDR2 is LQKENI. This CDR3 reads CASSPQRQREGTDTQYF. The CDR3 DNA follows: TGTGCCAGCTCACCACAGAGACAGCGGGAGGGCACAGATACGCAGTATTTT. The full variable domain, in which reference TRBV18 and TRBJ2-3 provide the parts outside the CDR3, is NAGVMQNPRHLVRRRGQEARLRCSPMKGHSHVYWYRQLPEEGLKFMVYLQKENIIDESGMPKERFSAEFPKEGPSILRIQQVVRGDSAAYFCASSPQRQREGTDTQYFGPGTRLTVL.

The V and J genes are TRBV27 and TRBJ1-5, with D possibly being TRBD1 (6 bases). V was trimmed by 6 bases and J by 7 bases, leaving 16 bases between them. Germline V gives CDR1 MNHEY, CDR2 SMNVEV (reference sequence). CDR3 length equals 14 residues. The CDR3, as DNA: TGTGCCAGCAGCCTACAGGGCTATCGCCAGCCCCAGCATTTT. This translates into CASSLQGYRQPQHF.

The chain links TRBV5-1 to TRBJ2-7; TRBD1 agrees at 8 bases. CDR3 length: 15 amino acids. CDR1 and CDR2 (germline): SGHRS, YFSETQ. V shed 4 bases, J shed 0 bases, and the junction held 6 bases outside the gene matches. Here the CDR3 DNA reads TGCGCCAGCAGCCCGGGACAGGCCCTCTCCTACGAGCAGTACTTC. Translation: CASSPGQALSYEQYF.

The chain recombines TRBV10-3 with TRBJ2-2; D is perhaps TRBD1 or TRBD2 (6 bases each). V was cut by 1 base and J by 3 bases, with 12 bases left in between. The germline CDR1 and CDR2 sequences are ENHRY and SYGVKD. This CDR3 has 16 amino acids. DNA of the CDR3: TGTGCCATCAGTGAGTGGGCAGGGGAGGACACCGGGGAGCTGTTTTTT. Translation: CAISEWAGEDTGELFF.

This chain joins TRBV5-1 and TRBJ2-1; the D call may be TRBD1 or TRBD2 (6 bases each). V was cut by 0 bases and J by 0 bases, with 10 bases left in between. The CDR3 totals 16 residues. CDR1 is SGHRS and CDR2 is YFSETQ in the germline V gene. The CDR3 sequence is CASSLEGGSSYNEQFF. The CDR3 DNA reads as TGCGCCAGCAGCTTGGAGGGGGGAAGCTCCTACAATGAGCAGTTCTTC.

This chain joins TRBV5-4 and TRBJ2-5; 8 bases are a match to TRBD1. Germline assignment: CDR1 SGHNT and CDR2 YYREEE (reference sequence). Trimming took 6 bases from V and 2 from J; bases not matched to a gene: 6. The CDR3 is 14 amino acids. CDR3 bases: TGTGCCAGCAACATAAGGGACAGGCAAGAGACCCAGTACTTC. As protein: CASNIRDRQETQYF.

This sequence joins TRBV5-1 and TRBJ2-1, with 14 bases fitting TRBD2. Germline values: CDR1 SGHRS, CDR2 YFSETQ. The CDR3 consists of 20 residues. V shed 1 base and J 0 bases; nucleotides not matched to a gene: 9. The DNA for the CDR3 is TGCGCCAGCAGCTTGTCGAGGGGACTAGCGGGAGTCAACTCCTACAATGAGCAGTTCTTC. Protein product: CASSLSRGLAGVNSYNEQFF.

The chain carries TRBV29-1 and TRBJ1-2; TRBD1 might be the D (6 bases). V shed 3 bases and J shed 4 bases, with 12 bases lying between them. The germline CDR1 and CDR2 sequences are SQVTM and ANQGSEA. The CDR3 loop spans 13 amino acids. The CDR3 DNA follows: TGCAGCGTTGAGTCGGGGGCCCGCTATGGCTACACCTTC. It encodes CSVESGARYGYTF. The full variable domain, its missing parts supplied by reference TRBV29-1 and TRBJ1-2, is SAVISQKPSRDICQRGTSLTIQCQVDSQVTMMFWYRQQPGQSLTLIATANQGSEATYESGFVIDKFPISRPNLTFSTLTVSNMSPEDSSIYLCSVESGARYGYTFGSGTRLTVV.

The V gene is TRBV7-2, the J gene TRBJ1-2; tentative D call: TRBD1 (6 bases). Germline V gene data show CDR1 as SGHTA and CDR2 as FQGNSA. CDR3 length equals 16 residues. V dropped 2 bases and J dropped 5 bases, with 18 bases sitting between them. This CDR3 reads CASSLSAVDSQYGYTF. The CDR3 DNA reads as TGTGCCAGCAGCTTAAGCGCCGTGGACAGCCAGTATGGCTACACCTTC.

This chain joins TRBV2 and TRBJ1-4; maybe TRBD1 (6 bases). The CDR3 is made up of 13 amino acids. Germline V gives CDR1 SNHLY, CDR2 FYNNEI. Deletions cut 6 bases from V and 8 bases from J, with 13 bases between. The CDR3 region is CASRGAGGEKLFF. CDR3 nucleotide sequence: TGTGCCAGCAGGGGGGCGGGTGGCGAAAAACTGTTTTTT.

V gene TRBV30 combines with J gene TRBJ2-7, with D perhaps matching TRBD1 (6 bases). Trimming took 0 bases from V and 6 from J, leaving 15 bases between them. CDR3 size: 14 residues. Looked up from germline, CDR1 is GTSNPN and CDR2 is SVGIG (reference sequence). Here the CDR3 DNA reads TGTGCCTGGAGTGTCGAACAGGGAGTAGGCGAGCAGTACTTC. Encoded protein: CAWSVEQGVGEQYF.

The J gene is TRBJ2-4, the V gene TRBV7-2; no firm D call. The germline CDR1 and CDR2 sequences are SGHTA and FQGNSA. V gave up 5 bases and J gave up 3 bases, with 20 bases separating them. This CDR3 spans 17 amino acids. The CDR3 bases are TGTGCCAGCAGCCAGCAAGGTTTAGGGTCGGGCAAAAACATTCAGTACTTC. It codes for CASSQQGLGSGKNIQYF.

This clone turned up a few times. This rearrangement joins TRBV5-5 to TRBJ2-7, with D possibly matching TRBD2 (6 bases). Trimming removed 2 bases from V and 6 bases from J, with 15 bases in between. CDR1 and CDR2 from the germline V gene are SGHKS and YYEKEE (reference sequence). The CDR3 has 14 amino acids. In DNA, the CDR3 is TGTGCCAGCAGCTTAGGGCCACACGGGAGCGAGCAGTACTTC. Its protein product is CASSLGPHGSEQYF.

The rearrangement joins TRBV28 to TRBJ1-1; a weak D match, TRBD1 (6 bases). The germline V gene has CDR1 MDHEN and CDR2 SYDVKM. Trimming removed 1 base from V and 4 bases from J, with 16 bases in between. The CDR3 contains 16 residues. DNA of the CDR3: TGTGCCAGCAGTTTATTTCCGGGGCAGGGGCGCACTGAAGCTTTCTTT. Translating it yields CASSLFPGQGRTEAFF.

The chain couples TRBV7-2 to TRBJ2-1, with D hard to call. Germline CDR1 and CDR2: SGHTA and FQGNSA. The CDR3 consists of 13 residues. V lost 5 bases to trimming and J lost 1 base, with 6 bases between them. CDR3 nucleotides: TGTGCCAGCAGCCGGAGATCCTACAATGAGCAGTTCTTC. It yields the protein CASSRRSYNEQFF.

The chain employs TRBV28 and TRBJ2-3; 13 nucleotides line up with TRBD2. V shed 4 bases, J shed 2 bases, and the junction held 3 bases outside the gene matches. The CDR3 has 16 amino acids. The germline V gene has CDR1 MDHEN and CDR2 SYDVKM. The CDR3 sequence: CASSSGLAGATDTQYF. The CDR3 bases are TGTGCCAGCAGTTCCGGACTAGCGGGAGCCACAGATACGCAGTATTTT.

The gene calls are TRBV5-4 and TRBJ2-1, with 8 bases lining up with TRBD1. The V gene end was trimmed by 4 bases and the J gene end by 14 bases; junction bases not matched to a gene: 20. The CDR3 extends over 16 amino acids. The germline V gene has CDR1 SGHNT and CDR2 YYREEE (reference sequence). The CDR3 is CASSQAGTGLPIREFF. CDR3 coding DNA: TGTGCCAGCAGCCAGGCCGGGACAGGACTCCCCATACGGGAGTTCTTC. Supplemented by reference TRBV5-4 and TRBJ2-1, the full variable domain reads ETGVTQSPTHLIKTRGQQVTLRCSSQSGHNTVSWYQQALGQGPQFIFQYYREEENGRGNFPPRFSGLQFPNYSSELNVNALELDDSALYLCASSQAGTGLPIREFFGPGTRLTVL.

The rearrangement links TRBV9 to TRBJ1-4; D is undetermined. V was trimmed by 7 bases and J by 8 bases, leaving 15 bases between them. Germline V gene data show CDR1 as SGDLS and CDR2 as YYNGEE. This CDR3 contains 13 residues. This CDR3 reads CASGRPTEEKLFF. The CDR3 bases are TGTGCCAGCGGGCGCCCGACGGAGGAAAAACTGTTTTTT.

The CDR3 loop reads CASRNAISGANVLTF. For the CDR3, the DNA is TGTGCCAGCAGAAATGCGATCTCTGGGGCCAACGTCCTGACTTTC. The rearrangement uses TRBV27 and TRBJ2-6; D unclear. CDR1 is MNHEY and CDR2 is SMNVEV in the germline V gene (reference sequence). The CDR3 runs to 15 residues. V lost 6 bases, J lost 0 bases, and 9 bases lay in between.

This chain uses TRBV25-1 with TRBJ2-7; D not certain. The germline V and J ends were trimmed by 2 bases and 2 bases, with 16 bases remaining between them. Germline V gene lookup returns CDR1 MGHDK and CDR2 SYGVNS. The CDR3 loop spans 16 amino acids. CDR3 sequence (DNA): TGTGCCAGCAGTGAAATGGTCAGCGCGGAGACCTACGAGCAGTACTTC. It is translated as CASSEMVSAETYEQYF.

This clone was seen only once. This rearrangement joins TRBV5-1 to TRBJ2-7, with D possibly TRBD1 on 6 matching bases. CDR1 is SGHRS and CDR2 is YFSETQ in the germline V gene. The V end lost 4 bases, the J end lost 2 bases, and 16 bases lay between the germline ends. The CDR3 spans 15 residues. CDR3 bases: TGCGCCAGCAGCCCAGGGACACCTAAACCCTACGAGCAGTACTTC. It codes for CASSPGTPKPYEQYF.

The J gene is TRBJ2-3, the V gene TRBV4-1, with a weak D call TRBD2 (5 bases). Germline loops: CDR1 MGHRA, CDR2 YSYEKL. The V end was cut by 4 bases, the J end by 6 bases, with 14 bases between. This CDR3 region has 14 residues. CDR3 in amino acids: CASSRETLRDTQYF. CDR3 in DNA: TGCGCCAGCAGCCGGGAGACCCTCCGGGATACGCAGTATTTT.

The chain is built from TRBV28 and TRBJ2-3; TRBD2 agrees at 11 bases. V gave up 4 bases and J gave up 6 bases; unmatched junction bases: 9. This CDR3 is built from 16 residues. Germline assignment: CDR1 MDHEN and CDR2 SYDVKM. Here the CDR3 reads CASSSRLAGFRDTQYF. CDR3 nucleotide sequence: TGTGCCAGCAGTTCCCGACTAGCGGGGTTCAGGGATACGCAGTATTTT. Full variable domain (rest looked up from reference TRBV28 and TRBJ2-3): DVKVTQSSRYLVKRTGEKVFLECVQDMDHENMFWYRQDPGLGLRLIYFSYDVKMKEKGDIPEGYSVSREKKERFSLILESASTNQTSMYLCASSSRLAGFRDTQYFGPGTRLTVL.

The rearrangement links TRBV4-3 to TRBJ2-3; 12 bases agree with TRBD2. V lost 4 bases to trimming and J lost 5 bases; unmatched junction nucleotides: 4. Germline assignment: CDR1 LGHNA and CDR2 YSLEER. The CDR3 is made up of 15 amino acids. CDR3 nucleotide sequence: TGCGCCAGCAGCCGGCTAGCGGGAGGGGTAGATACGCAGTATTTT. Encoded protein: CASSRLAGGVDTQYF.

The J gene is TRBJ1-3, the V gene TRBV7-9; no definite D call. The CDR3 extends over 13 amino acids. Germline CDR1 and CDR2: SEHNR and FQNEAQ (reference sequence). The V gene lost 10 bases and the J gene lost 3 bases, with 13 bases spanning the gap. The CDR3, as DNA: TGTGCCACGCGTCGGGGAGATGGAAACACCATATATTTT. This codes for CATRRGDGNTIYF.

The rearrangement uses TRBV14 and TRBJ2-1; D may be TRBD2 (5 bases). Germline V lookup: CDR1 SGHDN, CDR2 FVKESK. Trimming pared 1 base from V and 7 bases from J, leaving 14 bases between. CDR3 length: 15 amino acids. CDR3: CASSQVQTRGNEQFF. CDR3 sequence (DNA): TGTGCCAGCAGCCAAGTACAAACCCGAGGGAATGAGCAGTTCTTC.